These T cell receptor beta chains were read from a single sample in a study of beta chain features in type 1 diabetes. Sequencing was performed with immunoSEQ multiplex PCR; in TCRdb, only in-frame clones are kept and a portion is missing. The sample has about 190,000 clones; roughly 8% are singletons. Sequencing input: central memory CD4+ T cells from blood. Source of these receptors: a man aged 18 to 30 with type 1 diabetes. CDR3s include the opening cysteine and the closing phenylalanine or tryptophan. The D gene is left open where the match is weak. A row's size may be missing; if present it is once, few, many or a size class.

abundance: -; v_gene: TRBV27; j_gene: TRBJ1-2; d_gene: -; CDR3nt: TGTGCCAGCAGTCCTACTATTGGGTATGGCTACACCTTC; CDR3aa: CASSPTIGYGYTF
abundance: -; v_gene: TRBV5-6; j_gene: TRBJ2-1; d_gene: -; CDR3nt: TGTGCCAGCAGCTTGGGTATATGGCGGGTGGCCGATTACAATGAGCAGTTCTTC; CDR3aa: CASSLGIWRVADYNEQFF
abundance: few; v_gene: TRBV18; j_gene: TRBJ2-7; d_gene: TRBD2; CDR3nt: TGTGCCAGCTCCCAACTAGCGTTGGGCGAGCAGTACTTC; CDR3aa: CASSQLALGEQYF
abundance: few; v_gene: TRBV5-4; j_gene: TRBJ2-7; d_gene: -; CDR3nt: TGTGCCAGCAGCTTGAGGGGAGGAACCTACTCCTACGAGCAGTACTTC; CDR3aa: CASSLRGGTYSYEQYF
abundance: -; v_gene: TRBV4-2; j_gene: TRBJ2-1; d_gene: TRBD2; CDR3nt: TGTGCCAGCAGCCTAAAGGGACTAGCGGGAGAGCAGTTCTTC; CDR3aa: CASSLKGLAGEQFF
abundance: -; v_gene: TRBV9; j_gene: TRBJ2-3; d_gene: -; CDR3nt: TGTGCCAGCAGCGTTCAGGGATTTGTCACAGATACGCAGTATTTT; CDR3aa: CASSVQGFVTDTQYF
abundance: -; v_gene: TRBV28; j_gene: TRBJ2-5; d_gene: -; CDR3nt: TGTGCCAGCAGTCTACAGGATCGAGCGGAGACCCAGTACTTC; CDR3aa: CASSLQDRAETQYF
abundance: -; v_gene: TRBV5-1; j_gene: TRBJ2-3; d_gene: TRBD2; CDR3nt: TGCGCCAGCAGCTTCTTAGCGGGAACGGGGACAGATACGCAGTATTTT; CDR3aa: CASSFLAGTGTDTQYF
abundance: -; v_gene: TRBV19; j_gene: TRBJ2-3; d_gene: TRBD1; CDR3nt: TGTGCCAGTAGTACGGAGACAGGGATGCCAGATACGCAGTATTTT; CDR3aa: CASSTETGMPDTQYF
abundance: once; v_gene: TRBV4-3; j_gene: TRBJ1-5; d_gene: TRBD1; CDR3nt: TGCGCCAGCAGCCAAGATCCACAGACAGGGAAGAGTAGTAGCAATCAGCCCCAGCATTTT; CDR3aa: CASSQDPQTGKSSSNQPQHF
abundance: -; v_gene: TRBV6-6; j_gene: TRBJ1-2; d_gene: -; CDR3nt: TGTGCCAGCTGCAGAGGCCTTAACTATGGCTACACCTTC; CDR3aa: CASCRGLNYGYTF
abundance: -; v_gene: TRBV28; j_gene: TRBJ2-7; d_gene: TRBD1; CDR3nt: TGTGCCAGCTCGCCGGGACAGACCTACGAGCAGTACTTC; CDR3aa: CASSPGQTYEQYF
abundance: few; v_gene: TRBV30; j_gene: TRBJ2-6; d_gene: -; CDR3nt: TGTGCCTGGAGTGTACTGTGGGCCAACGTCCTGACTTTC; CDR3aa: CAWSVLWANVLTF
abundance: -; v_gene: TRBV5-1; j_gene: TRBJ2-7; d_gene: TRBD1; CDR3nt: TGCGCCAGCAGCATCGGACAGGGGGCCTTCTACGAGCAGTACTTC; CDR3aa: CASSIGQGAFYEQYF
abundance: few; v_gene: TRBV6-1; j_gene: TRBJ2-5; d_gene: TRBD1; CDR3nt: TGTGCCAGCAGTCGGACAGGGTTAGAGACCCAGTACTTC; CDR3aa: CASSRTGLETQYF
abundance: -; v_gene: TRBV7-8; j_gene: TRBJ1-2; d_gene: -; CDR3nt: TGTGCCAGCAGCTTAGGAATCGGGATCTATGGCTACACCTTC; CDR3aa: CASSLGIGIYGYTF
abundance: -; v_gene: TRBV10-3; j_gene: TRBJ2-5; d_gene: TRBD1; CDR3nt: TGTGCCATCAGTGGTACAGGGGACGAGACCCAGTACTTC; CDR3aa: CAISGTGDETQYF
abundance: few; v_gene: TRBV7-9; j_gene: TRBJ1-2; d_gene: -; CDR3nt: TGTGCCAGCAGCTTAGACAGGGCGGCCTTGGGCTACACCTTC; CDR3aa: CASSLDRAALGYTF
abundance: -; v_gene: TRBV25-1; j_gene: TRBJ1-4; d_gene: TRBD1; CDR3nt: TGTGCCAGCAGTGAGGTCCACAGGGGAAAACTGTTTTTT; CDR3aa: CASSEVHRGKLFF
abundance: -; v_gene: TRBV7-6; j_gene: TRBJ2-1; d_gene: -; CDR3nt: TGTGCCAGCAGCTTAGGGGCGAGCTCCTACAATGAGCAGTTCTTC; CDR3aa: CASSLGASSYNEQFF
abundance: few; v_gene: TRBV5-1; j_gene: TRBJ1-2; d_gene: -; CDR3nt: TGCGCCAGCAGCCTTACCAGACTTTCGCGCTATGGCTACACCTTC; CDR3aa: CASSLTRLSRYGYTF
abundance: few; v_gene: TRBV2; j_gene: TRBJ1-5; d_gene: TRBD1; CDR3nt: TGTGCCAGCAGTGTTGAGGGGGCAAAACAGCCCCAGCATTTT; CDR3aa: CASSVEGAKQPQHF
abundance: few; v_gene: TRBV14; j_gene: TRBJ1-1; d_gene: -; CDR3nt: TGTGCCAGCAGCCCCATCAGACAGTCTGAAGCTTTCTTT; CDR3aa: CASSPIRQSEAFF
abundance: -; v_gene: TRBV5-6; j_gene: TRBJ1-5; d_gene: -; CDR3nt: TGTGCCAGCAGCTTGGAGCCCCCTAATCAGCCCCAGCATTTT; CDR3aa: CASSLEPPNQPQHF
abundance: -; v_gene: TRBV29-1; j_gene: TRBJ1-4; d_gene: -; CDR3nt: TGCAGCGTTGAAGGCTGCAGGCTCGACGTCAAGTATGAAAAACTGTTTTTT; CDR3aa: CSVEGCRLDVKYEKLFF
abundance: -; v_gene: TRBV28; j_gene: TRBJ2-5; d_gene: -; CDR3nt: TGTGCCAGCGGAACCGGAGCGGGAGAGACCCAGTACTTC; CDR3aa: CASGTGAGETQYF
abundance: few; v_gene: TRBV30; j_gene: TRBJ2-7; d_gene: TRBD2; CDR3nt: TGTGCCTGGAGTGCAGGACTAGCGGGAGTCCACGAGCAGTACTTC; CDR3aa: CAWSAGLAGVHEQYF